This is a list of T cell receptor beta chains from one sample in a study of neoadjuvant nivolumab and ipilimumab in lung cancer. The protocol was immunoSEQ multiplex PCR, while the TCRdb copy is restricted to in-frame clones and leaves out a portion. The sample includes tens of thousands of clones, roughly 91% of them seen just once. Here the sequenced sample was blood, taken before neoadjuvant nivolumab, alone or with ipilimumab. These receptors originate from an adult with non-small cell lung cancer. Some clones in this sample may be carry-over from other donors' samples. Each CDR3 is given with its conserved first and last residue. The D gene is left open where the match is weak. Size tells how often a clone was seen (once, few, many) or the class of an expanded clone, and some rows leave it out.

clone_size j_call v_call d_call cdr3_aa cdr3_nt
- TRBJ2-1 TRBV7-2 - CASSSRGDPNEQFF TGTGCCAGCAGCTCCAGGGGGGACCCGAATGAGCAGTTCTTC
- TRBJ2-4 TRBV7-9 - CASSLPFRLAKNIQYF TGTGCCAGCAGCTTGCCCTTCAGGCTAGCCAAAAACATTCAGTACTTC
- TRBJ2-7 TRBV5-6 - CASSLVPTSEQYF TGTGCCAGCAGCTTGGTGCCGACCTCAGAGCAGTACTTC
few TRBJ2-1 TRBV11-2 - CASRNNRHREQFF TGTGCCAGCAGGAATAATAGACACCGCGAGCAGTTCTTC
- TRBJ2-1 TRBV7-9 - CASSLSGTPYNEQFF TGTGCCAGCAGCTTATCAGGGACTCCCTACAATGAGCAGTTCTTC
- TRBJ2-3 TRBV5-1 TRBD2 CASSLESGRASDTQYF TGCGCCAGCAGCTTGGAAAGCGGGAGGGCCTCGGATACGCAGTATTTT
- TRBJ2-7 TRBV10-3 - CAISESFHSSYEQYF TGTGCCATCAGTGAGTCGTTCCACAGCTCCTACGAGCAGTACTTC
- TRBJ1-2 TRBV6-1 - CASSEVVNANYGYTF TGTGCCAGCAGTGAAGTAGTAAACGCTAACTATGGCTACACCTTC
- TRBJ1-2 TRBV2 - CASSLGGGRGYGYTF TGTGCCAGCAGTCTTGGGGGGGGCAGGGGCTATGGCTACACCTTC
- TRBJ2-1 TRBV5-1 TRBD2 CASSTSGSIYNEQFF TGCGCCAGCAGCACAAGCGGGAGTATTTACAATGAGCAGTTCTTC
few TRBJ1-5 TRBV5-1 TRBD1 CASSLAGQGDQPQHF TGCGCCAGCAGCTTGGCTGGACAGGGAGATCAGCCCCAGCATTTT
- TRBJ2-5 TRBV11-2 - CASSLDQGQETQYF TGTGCCAGCAGCTTAGATCAGGGGCAAGAGACCCAGTACTTC
- TRBJ2-7 TRBV15 - CATSQGHQERYEQYF TGTGCCACCAGCCAAGGACACCAGGAGCGCTACGAGCAGTACTTC
- TRBJ2-5 TRBV30 - CAWISKQYQETQYF TGTGCCTGGATTTCAAAGCAGTACCAAGAGACCCAGTACTTC
- TRBJ2-2 TRBV7-9 TRBD1 CASSARQGVNTGELFF TGTGCCAGCAGCGCCCGACAGGGGGTTAACACCGGGGAGCTGTTTTTT
few TRBJ1-2 TRBV12-5 - CASGFPGEYGYTF TGTGCTAGTGGTTTCCCGGGGGAATATGGCTACACCTTC
- TRBJ2-7 TRBV5-6 TRBD2 CASSASGRVGGEQYF TGTGCCAGCAGCGCTAGCGGGAGGGTTGGGGGGGAGCAGTACTTC
few TRBJ2-7 TRBV6-1 - CASSVLTTGISYEQYF TGTGCCAGCAGTGTCCTGACCACAGGAATCTCCTACGAGCAGTACTTC
once TRBJ2-1 TRBV18 - CASSPQTVRLAHEQFF TGTGCCAGCTCACCACAGACCGTACGACTGGCCCATGAGCAGTTCTTC
once TRBJ1-4 TRBV5-6 - CASSLVQATNEKLFF TGTGCCAGCAGCTTGGTACAGGCCACTAATGAAAAACTGTTTTTT
- TRBJ2-3 TRBV9 TRBD1 CASSPRGSGDTQYF TGTGCCAGCAGCCCCAGGGGGAGTGGAGATACGCAGTATTTT
- TRBJ2-3 TRBV5-1 TRBD2 CASSLAGAPDTQYF TGCGCCAGCAGCTTAGCGGGAGCCCCAGATACGCAGTATTTT
- TRBJ1-3 TRBV18 - CASSPRPELSSGNTIYF TGTGCCAGCTCACCACGACCCGAATTATCCTCTGGAAACACCATATATTTT
- TRBJ2-7 TRBV18 - CASSPIQIHEQYF TGTGCCAGCTCACCGATTCAAATCCACGAGCAGTACTTC
- TRBJ2-5 TRBV7-9 - CASSLASGLETQYF TGTGCCAGCAGCTTAGCGAGCGGGCTAGAGACCCAGTACTTC
- TRBJ2-3 TRBV6-1 TRBD2 CASSEAPSGRDTQYF TGTGCCAGCAGTGAAGCGCCTAGCGGGAGAGATACGCAGTATTTT
- TRBJ2-7 TRBV7-2 TRBD2 CASSLGRIAGGTYEQYF TGTGCCAGCAGCTTAGGCCGGATAGCGGGAGGAACCTACGAGCAGTACTTC
- TRBJ2-6 TRBV5-4 TRBD2 CASSIGLAAGANVLTF TGTGCCAGCAGCATCGGACTAGCAGCTGGGGCCAACGTCCTGACTTTC
- TRBJ2-2 TRBV10-2 TRBD1 CASSVGQGSVGELFF TGCGCCAGCAGTGTTGGACAGGGGAGCGTCGGGGAGCTGTTTTTT